The 12 T cell receptor beta chains in this list originate from one sample, sequenced in a study of T cell responses to AZD1222 COVID-19 vaccine. Clones were sequenced by immunoSEQ multiplex PCR, and TCRdb holds only the in-frame ones, with some missing. The repertoire has 90,000 to 100,000 clones, 85% to 90% of them found once; the top ten carry about 3.7%. This material consisted of peripheral blood, taken on day 0 of AZD1222 vaccination. The receptors derive from an adult in good health.

The chain uses TRBV19 and TRBJ1-4; D not certain. The CDR3 runs 14 residues. V lost 4 bases, J lost 8 bases, and 14 bases lay in between. CDR1 LNHDA and CDR2 SQIVND come from the germline V gene (reference sequence). The CDR3 region is CASSTSRGREKLFF. CDR3 DNA: TGTGCCAGTAGTACTTCCCGGGGTCGGGAAAAACTGTTTTTT. Variable domain in full (rest from reference TRBV19 and TRBJ1-4): DGGITQSPKYLFRKEGQNVTLSCEQNLNHDAMYWYRQDPGQGLRLIYYSQIVNDFQKGDIAEGYSVSREKKESFPLTVTSAQKNPTAFYLCASSTSRGREKLFFGSGTQLSVL.

The chain uses TRBV2 and TRBJ2-7, with D perhaps TRBD1 (6 bases). The CDR3 runs to 15 residues. CDR1 SNHLY and CDR2 FYNNEI come from the germline V gene. V was cut by 0 bases and J by 4 bases, with 13 bases left in between. The CDR3 sequence is CASSEAGSRGYEQYF. The DNA of the CDR3 is TGTGCCAGCAGTGAAGCTGGATCGAGGGGGTACGAGCAGTACTTC.

The chain recombines TRBV5-1 with TRBJ2-7, with D unclear. Germline V gives CDR1 SGHRS, CDR2 YFSETQ. This CDR3 is 12 amino acids long. Trimming took 2 bases from V and 3 from J, leaving 6 bases between them. This CDR3 is CASSFSGYEQYF. The CDR3 DNA reads as TGCGCCAGCAGCTTTTCAGGCTACGAGCAGTACTTC.

This clone was observed a handful of times. The chain has TRBV4-2 and TRBJ1-5; TRBD1 agrees at 8 bases. The CDR3 length is 15 residues. V lost 0 bases, J lost 8 bases, and 6 bases stayed unmatched. Germline V CDR1 and CDR2: LGHNA, YNFKEQ. The CDR3 region has the DNA TGTGCCAGCAGCCAAGAAGGCAGGGGGCTGGAGCCCCAGCATTTT. Protein product: CASSQEGRGLEPQHF.

The chain uses TRBV6-5 and TRBJ1-5; D unresolved. CDR3 size: 13 residues. V was pared by 10 bases and J by 3 bases, with 13 bases between. Germline-derived CDR1 and CDR2 are MNHEY and SVGAGI. The CDR3 loop is CATSGDFNQPQHF. Here the CDR3 DNA reads TGTGCCACCAGCGGGGATTTCAATCAGCCCCAGCATTTT.

This chain joins TRBV20-1 and TRBJ1-1; D is uncertain. Trimming took off 3 bases at V and 12 bases at J, with 14 bases between the two ends. Germline CDR1 and CDR2: DFQATT and SNEGSKA (reference sequence). This CDR3 is built from 11 residues. DNA for the CDR3: TGCAGTGCTAGGGAGTCCTTAGGGACTTTCTTT. Translation: CSARESLGTFF.

The CDR3 DNA is TGTGCCAGCAGCCCTCACACTCAGGGAACCGGGGAGCTGTTTTTT. As protein: CASSPHTQGTGELFF. The rearrangement links TRBV6-2 or TRBV6-3 to TRBJ2-2, with D possibly TRBD1 on 5 matching bases. The CDR3 consists of 15 residues. Trimming removed 6 bases from V and 5 bases from J, with 16 bases in between. Germline CDR1 MNHEY, CDR2 SVGEGT.

V is TRBV5-5 and J is TRBJ1-4; D possibly corresponds to TRBD1 (6 bases). Germline values: CDR1 SGHKS, CDR2 YYEKEE (reference sequence). Trimming cost V 2 bases and J 8 bases, with 10 bases left between them. This CDR3 is built from 13 residues. The CDR3, as DNA: TGTGCCAGCAGCTTCACAGGGAGCGAAAAACTGTTTTTT. Translation gives CASSFTGSEKLFF.

This chain links TRBV19 with TRBJ1-2; D perhaps matches TRBD1 (5 bases). Germline V gives CDR1 LNHDA, CDR2 SQIVND (reference sequence). The V gene lost 5 bases and the J gene lost 7 bases, with 17 bases spanning the gap. This CDR3 has 14 amino acids. The CDR3 loop reads CASSVLGRDFGYTF. Here the CDR3 DNA reads TGTGCCAGTAGTGTTCTAGGCAGGGATTTTGGCTACACCTTC.

J is TRBJ1-1 and V is TRBV28; 7 nucleotides line up with TRBD1. V gave up 5 bases and J gave up 11 bases; unmatched junction bases: 14. The CDR3 is 14 residues long. Looked up from germline, CDR1 is MDHEN and CDR2 is SYDVKM. The CDR3 sequence is CASSVPGQILNAFF. The CDR3 DNA sequence: TGTGCCAGCAGTGTCCCGGGACAGATACTTAACGCTTTCTTT.

The V gene is TRBV4-1, the J gene TRBJ2-1; D gene uncertain. The CDR3 spans 18 residues. V was clipped by 3 bases and J by 1 base, with 19 bases between them. Germline CDR1 is MGHRA and CDR2 is YSYEKL. CDR3 sequence reads: CASSQVDMGLSSYNEQFF. The CDR3, as DNA: TGCGCCAGCAGCCAGGTTGATATGGGCCTAAGTTCCTACAATGAGCAGTTCTTC.

The rearrangement links TRBV6-1 to TRBJ1-5; possibly TRBD1 for D (6 bases). The CDR3 covers 14 residues. Germline V gene sequence: CDR1 MNHNS, CDR2 SASEGT. V was shortened by 3 bases and J by 2 bases, with 8 bases between the two germline ends. CDR3 residues: CASSDWGRNQPQHF. DNA of the CDR3: TGTGCCAGCAGTGATTGGGGGCGCAATCAGCCCCAGCATTTT.